These 11 T cell receptor beta chains share one sample of origin, sequenced in a study of blood T cell repertoires in COVID-19. The protocol was immunoSEQ multiplex PCR, while the TCRdb copy is restricted to in-frame clones and leaves out a portion. This table holds about 140,000 clones, more than 80% found once. The sequenced sample was PBMCs or T cells enriched from blood (not recorded which). The receptors were sampled from a man aged 50-60 years who had recovered from COVID-19.

In this sample, this clone turned up a few times. This rearrangement joins TRBV12-3 or TRBV12-4 to TRBJ1-5, with D possibly being TRBD1 (6 bases). V lost 3 bases and J 5 bases, leaving 8 bases between the germline ends. CDR3 length: 13 residues. This CDR3 reads CASSFAGDQPQHF. CDR3 coding DNA: TGTGCCAGCAGTTTCGCAGGGGATCAGCCCCAGCATTTT.

The rearrangement uses TRBV13 and TRBJ1-1, with 12 nucleotides matching TRBD1. Unmatched junction bases numbered 9, after V lost 6 bases and J lost 4 bases. The CDR3 totals 16 residues. Per the germline V gene, CDR1 is PRHDT and CDR2 is FYEKMQ (reference sequence). The CDR3 protein is CASSFRDRGLGTEAFF. The CDR3 DNA reads TGTGCCAGCAGTTTCCGGGACAGGGGGCTCGGCACTGAAGCTTTCTTT.

This clone was seen only a few times. The rearrangement uses TRBV29-1 and TRBJ2-7; D remains unclear. The CDR3 runs to 13 residues. V lost 6 bases to trimming and J lost 3 bases, with 15 bases between them. Germline V gene lookup returns CDR1 SQVTM and CDR2 ANQGSEA. The CDR3 loop is CSVAPATNYEQYF. As DNA, the CDR3 is TGCAGCGTGGCTCCCGCAACGAACTACGAGCAGTACTTC.

The V call is TRBV7-2, the J call TRBJ1-6; D possibly corresponds to TRBD1 (5 bases). V was clipped by 2 bases and J by 7 bases, with 12 bases between them. This CDR3 is built from 15 residues. CDR1 and CDR2 (germline): SGHTA, FQGNSA. This chain's CDR3 is CASSLNSGTNSPLHF. The CDR3 DNA follows: TGTGCCAGCAGCTTAAACAGCGGGACGAATTCACCCCTCCACTTT.

This chain uses TRBV10-3 with TRBJ2-1, with D possibly TRBD1 on 6 matching bases. The CDR3 spans 16 residues. Trimming left V 0 bases short and J 3 bases short, with 12 bases between. Germline assignment: CDR1 ENHRY and CDR2 SYGVKD. The CDR3 loop is CAISESGRGLYNEQFF. CDR3 nucleotides: TGTGCCATCAGTGAGTCCGGCAGGGGCCTCTACAATGAGCAGTTCTTC.

The CDR3 DNA reads as TGTGCCAGCAGTGACAACCTAGCAACCTACAATGAGCAGTTCTTC. Its translation is CASSDNLATYNEQFF. The chain is built from TRBV2 and TRBJ2-1; TRBD2 is a possible D gene (5 bases). The CDR3 spans 15 residues. Trimming shortened V by 3 bases and J by 2 bases, and 11 bases separated the two germline ends. CDR1 and CDR2 from the germline V gene are SNHLY and FYNNEI.

This sequence joins TRBV6-5 and TRBJ2-2; 8 nucleotides match TRBD1. The V segment lost 8 bases and the J segment 0 bases; nucleotides outside the gene matches: 5. Per the germline V gene, CDR1 is MNHEY and CDR2 is SVGAGI. The CDR3 is 15 residues long. This CDR3 reads CASPKGQANTGELFF. CDR3 in DNA: TGTGCCAGCCCCAAGGGACAGGCGAACACCGGGGAGCTGTTTTTT.

The chain employs TRBV19 and TRBJ2-2; 13 positions agree with TRBD2. The CDR3 is 17 residues long. V trimming: 7 bases; J trimming: 4 bases; junction bases outside the gene matches: 9. Germline lookup yields CDR1 LNHDA and CDR2 SQIVND (reference sequence). This CDR3 reads CASILLAGGPGTGELFF. The CDR3 DNA follows: TGTGCCAGTATCTTACTAGCGGGAGGGCCGGGCACCGGGGAGCTGTTTTTT.

V usage is TRBV5-1 and J usage is TRBJ2-4; 7 bases are shared with TRBD2. J was trimmed by 0 bases and V by 0 bases; bases with no gene match: 3. The V gene's germline CDR1 is SGHRS and CDR2 YFSETQ. The CDR3 length is 16 residues. The CDR3 here is CASSLGIAGAKNIQYF. CDR3 DNA: TGCGCCAGCAGCTTGGGGATAGCGGGAGCCAAAAACATTCAGTACTTC.

The chain has TRBV4-3 and TRBJ1-5, with D hard to call. Germline values: CDR1 LGHNA, CDR2 YSLEER. V was pared by 0 bases and J by 2 bases, with 8 bases between. The CDR3 length is 15 residues. CDR3 DNA: TGCGCCAGCAGCCAAGATACTAAGGGCAATCAGCCCCAGCATTTT. Encoded protein: CASSQDTKGNQPQHF.

The CDR3 reads CATSDSLWGDHTQYF. The CDR3 DNA reads as TGTGCCACCAGTGATTCCCTCTGGGGGGATCATACGCAGTATTTT. J is TRBJ2-3 and V is TRBV24-1; D is perhaps TRBD2 (6 bases). The V and J ends lost 2 bases and 7 bases respectively, with 15 bases between them. CDR1 and CDR2 from the germline V gene are KGHDR and SFDVKD. The CDR3 is 15 residues long.